Below, one T cell receptor beta chain is given with its context. This clonotype was found many times. This receptor's antigen is unknown. Base qualities are not at hand, and no much larger clone is one base apart. cDNA was synthesized by template-switch 5'RACE using a primer carrying a 10-nucleotide random unique molecular identifier by which each TCR transcript was tagged. Each sequencing run produced over 180 million TCR-beta sequences covering 15-18 subjects. The RNeasy kit was used for extraction of total RNA. The KAPA Real-time Library Amplification kit was used to amplify TCR-beta VDJ regions with primers for the TCR constant region and the 5'RACE anchor. A first PCR added sample indexes and Illumina adaptors, and a second PCR then raised library yield. After Ampure bead purification, the roughly 650 bp TCR product was size-selected on a 2% E-gel SizeSelection system. Before pooling, library quality was assessed on a Bioanalyzer, concentration was determined with Qubit, and library quantification was performed with the Kapa Library Quantification kit. An Illumina HiSeq 2500 was used to sequence the libraries paired-end at 2 x 150 bp. To increase sequence diversity, about 25-30% phiX was spiked into each library pool. In the original analysis: Quality-filtered reads were processed with the UMI-based MiGEC pipeline, and over 85% of raw TCR sequences were removed by the MiGEC pipeline during error correction. IMGT germline references were used for aligning VDJ genes, and each clonotype was defined as a unique CDR3 amino acid sequence together with its V-J genes. Clonal expansion, Shannon diversity and CDR3 relatedness were evaluated with VDJtools (CalcPairwiseDistances, ClusterSamples), while phylogenetic trees were built in CLCbio workbench. Using coefficient-of-variation modelling across technical triplicates, the study counted a clone as expanded if it had at least 8 unique UMIs. TCRdb trimmed public reads at Q25 via fastp, called clones via MiXCR and kept in-frame beta chains. Rows merge per CDR3 protein into single entries with the most common DNA and genes. The V and J calls, along with clone size, are taken from TCRdb and not from the paper's own processing. This sample holds tens of thousands of distinct CDR3 sequences; roughly 7% were observed only once. Around 4.6% of the sample goes to the ten largest clones.

The data derive from a study of neurological immune-mediated disorders (dated by TCRdb to the late 2010s). For context, the study as a whole: The study compared peripheral blood TCR-beta repertoires of HTLV-I-associated myelopathy (HAM/TSP) patients, multiple sclerosis patients and healthy controls using UMI-based sequencing. The roughly 99 TCR-beta libraries covered PBMC samples along with longitudinal samples, technical triplicates, and paired sorted CD4+ and CD8+ T-cell subsets. The cohort was made up of around 70 subjects, consisting of some 15 HAM/TSP patients, some 34 multiple sclerosis patients and 20 healthy controls.

Taken from the germline V gene, the CDR1 and CDR2 loops are SGHRS and YFSETQ. Reading from cysteine to phenylalanine, the CDR3 counts 15 amino acids. The kept DNA is CDR3 alone, 45 bases in frame from the first base. Compared with germline, V lacks 5 bases and J lacks 0 bases; bases without a gene match: 6. The study at large found these results: No identical CDR3 amino acid sequences were found to be shared among expanded clones across subjects, suggesting that TCR-beta repertoires were private in all groups. TCR clonal expansion was highest in HAM/TSP patients and lowest in MS patients, with MS patients falling below even healthy controls.

The healthy controls were volunteers from a blood bank in Maryland, USA. Unsorted PBMC libraries were generated from 2 million PBMCs stored in RNAlater at -80 °C until RNA extraction. PBMCs were separated from peripheral blood using Ficoll-Hypaque density gradient centrifugation and then cryopreserved in liquid nitrogen. Sequenced sample: PBMCs. The V and J segments used are TRBV5-1 and TRBJ2-5; 8 junctional bases match TRBD2. This receptor was obtained from a woman between 40 and 55 years old in good health. The CDR3 reads CASRPGLVYQETQYF. The DNA sequence is as follows: TGCGCCAGCAGGCCGGGACTAGTTTACCAAGAGACCCAGTACTTC.